Each of the 28 T cell receptor beta chains below was sequenced from the same sample in a study of cytomegalovirus exposure and HLA in healthy donors. The PCR ran on 60 Vbeta and 13 Jbeta primers. Libraries were prepared by immunoSEQ multiplex PCR; TCRdb keeps only in-frame clonotypes and omits some of them. The sample has 85,000 to 120,000 clones, around 68% seen once. The sequenced sample consisted of PBMCs. The receptors stem from a human donor in good health.

This chain's CDR3 is CASSPYQETQYF. The CDR3 DNA is TGTGCCAGCAGCCCATACCAAGAGACCCAGTACTTC. The rearrangement links TRBV7-2 to TRBJ2-5, with D uncertain. The length of the CDR3 is 12 residues. Germline CDR1 reads SGHTA; CDR2 reads FQGNSA. The germline V and J ends were trimmed by 5 bases and 0 bases, with 4 bases remaining between them. The entire variable domain, with the rest obtained from reference TRBV7-2 and TRBJ2-5, is as follows: GAGVSQSPSNKVTEKGKDVELRCDPISGHTALYWYRQSLGQGLEFLIYFQGNSAPDKSGLPSDRFSAERTGGSVSTLTIQRTQQEDSAVYLCASSPYQETQYFGPGTRLLVL.

The chain joins TRBV25-1 to TRBJ1-1; a weak D match, TRBD1 (6 bases). The CDR3 consists of 14 residues. Trimming left V 3 bases short and J 4 bases short, with 12 bases between. The V gene's germline CDR1 is MGHDK and CDR2 SYGVNS. CDR3 sequence: CASSDSGTTTEAFF. The CDR3 region has the DNA TGTGCCAGCAGTGATTCCGGGACAACCACTGAAGCTTTCTTT.

This clone was seen only a few times. CDR3 protein: CASSPQGFPYEQYF. The CDR3 nucleotides read TGTGCCAGCAGCCCACAGGGTTTTCCCTACGAGCAGTACTTC. This sequence joins TRBV14 and TRBJ2-7, with TRBD1 as a possible D gene (6 bases). Deletions cut 4 bases from V and 2 bases from J, with 12 bases between. CDR3 length equals 14 residues. Germline V CDR1 and CDR2: SGHDN, FVKESK. Drawing the rest from reference TRBV14 and TRBJ2-7, the complete variable domain is EAGVTQFPSHSVIEKGQTVTLRCDPISGHDNLYWYRRVMGKEIKFLLHFVKESKQDESGMPNNRFLAERTGGTYSTLKVQPAELEDSGVYFCASSPQGFPYEQYFGPGTRLTVT.

In DNA, the CDR3 is TGTGCCAGCAGCTTTTCGCGGGAGGGCACCAATGAGCAGTTCTTC. Protein product: CASSFSREGTNEQFF. The chain recombines TRBV5-6 with TRBJ2-1, with 9 bases lining up with TRBD2. The CDR3 covers 15 residues. V lost 2 bases, J lost 6 bases, and 6 bases stayed unmatched. Per germline, CDR1 SGHDT and CDR2 YYEEEE.

The chain links TRBV29-1 to TRBJ2-3; 14 bases line up with TRBD2. Germline CDR1 reads SQVTM; CDR2 reads ANQGSEA. Trimming took 1 base from V and 6 from J; bases not matched to a gene: 18. The CDR3 consists of 20 residues. CDR3 nucleotides: TGCAGCGTTGAAGGCCGGGGACTAGCGGGAGTGTCTATCTTAGGGGATACGCAGTATTTT. Translating it yields CSVEGRGLAGVSILGDTQYF.

This chain links TRBV5-1 with TRBJ2-5; 11 bases match TRBD2. CDR1 is SGHRS, CDR2 YFSETQ, per germline. The CDR3 is 16 amino acids. V lost 4 bases to trimming and J lost 2 bases; unmatched junction nucleotides: 7. The CDR3 region has the DNA TGCGCCAGCAGCCCTGGGGCTAGCGGGAGGCAAGAGACCCAGTACTTC. Translating it yields CASSPGASGRQETQYF.

V is TRBV5-6 and J is TRBJ2-4; TRBD2 is a possible D gene (5 bases). The CDR3 runs to 16 residues. Per the germline V gene, CDR1 is SGHDT and CDR2 is YYEEEE. V gave up 0 bases and J gave up 0 bases, with 10 bases separating them. CDR3 sequence: CASSLAAGLAKNIQYF. The CDR3 nucleotides are TGTGCCAGCAGCTTGGCTGCAGGACTAGCCAAAAACATTCAGTACTTC.

This chain links TRBV12-5 with TRBJ1-5; D not resolved. Germline V gives CDR1 LGHNT, CDR2 FRNRAP. V lost 2 bases, J lost 2 bases, and 10 bases lay in between. The CDR3 contains 15 residues. DNA for the CDR3: TGTGCTAGTGGTTTGTCGGGTCTCGGCAATCAGCCCCAGCATTTT. Translated: CASGLSGLGNQPQHF.

The gene calls are TRBV5-1 and TRBJ2-3; 11 positions match TRBD2. Germline values: CDR1 SGHRS, CDR2 YFSETQ. Trimming at V came to 4 bases and at J to 5 bases, leaving 6 bases not matched to a gene. The CDR3 covers 15 residues. CDR3 nucleotides: TGCGCCAGCAGCGCAGGACTAGCGGGCGTAGATACGCAGTATTTT. Its protein is CASSAGLAGVDTQYF.

The J gene is TRBJ2-5, the V gene TRBV30, with 7 bases identical to TRBD2. This CDR3 comprises 15 residues. V lost 2 bases and J lost 5; bases outside the gene matches: 11. Germline V lookup: CDR1 GTSNPN, CDR2 SVGIG (reference sequence). CDR3 sequence reads: CAWSWKREGGETQYF. DNA for the CDR3: TGTGCCTGGAGTTGGAAGCGGGAAGGCGGGGAGACCCAGTACTTC.

The genes are TRBV7-9 and TRBJ1-1; TRBD1 aligns across 7 bases. CDR1 is SEHNR, CDR2 FQNEAQ, per germline (reference sequence). J was trimmed by 1 base and V by 3 bases; bases with no gene match: 5. The CDR3 runs to 15 residues. As DNA, the CDR3 is TGTGCCAGCAGCTTCGCGACAGGGAGGAACACTGAAGCTTTCTTT. Its protein product is CASSFATGRNTEAFF.

CDR3 in DNA: TGTGCCAGCAGCCCCCGAGGAATTCCAGTAGGCTACACCTTC. Amino acids: CASSPRGIPVGYTF. V gene TRBV11-2 combines with J gene TRBJ1-2; D is uncertain. This CDR3 has 14 amino acids. Trimming shortened V by 5 bases and J by 8 bases, and 18 bases separated the two germline ends. CDR1 and CDR2 from the germline V gene are SGHAT and FQNNGV.

This clone has more than one count but fewer than ten. CDR3 DNA sequence: TGTGCCAGCAGCCCCCCGGGACAGGGAAACACCGGGGAGCTGTTTTTT. Residues: CASSPPGQGNTGELFF. The V and J genes are TRBV5-4 and TRBJ2-2; 9 bases match TRBD1. Per germline, CDR1 SGHNT and CDR2 YYREEE (reference sequence). The V gene end was trimmed by 4 bases and the J gene end by 2 bases; junction bases not matched to a gene: 6. The CDR3 is 16 residues long.

The chain is built from TRBV6-5 and TRBJ2-2, with a tentative D call TRBD1 (6 bases). Looked up from germline, CDR1 is MNHEY and CDR2 is SVGAGI. The CDR3 loop spans 15 amino acids. The germline V and J ends were trimmed by 7 bases and 2 bases, with 14 bases remaining between them. This chain's CDR3 is CASKTGTANTGELFF. As DNA, the CDR3 is TGTGCCAGCAAAACAGGGACGGCAAACACCGGGGAGCTGTTTTTT.

This chain links TRBV27 with TRBJ2-1, with a tentative D call TRBD1 (5 bases). V shed 4 bases and J shed 2 bases, with 12 bases lying between them. CDR1 is MNHEY, CDR2 SMNVEV, per germline (reference sequence). This CDR3 is 15 amino acids long. For the CDR3, the DNA is TGTGCCAGCAGTTCCCAAGGGGATGCCTACAATGAGCAGTTCTTC. Protein sequence: CASSSQGDAYNEQFF.

In its sample, this clone was seen once. This chain connects TRBV6-4 to TRBJ2-2; tentative D call: TRBD1 (6 bases). CDR1 MRHNA and CDR2 SNTAGT come from the germline V gene. The germline V and J ends were trimmed by 7 bases and 1 base, with 10 bases remaining between them. The CDR3 sequence is 14 residues long. DNA for the CDR3: TGTGCCAGCAAGGACAGTAGGAACACCGGGGAGCTGTTTTTT. It yields the protein CASKDSRNTGELFF.

The chain links TRBV9 to TRBJ2-6; maybe TRBD1 (5 bases). Germline lookup yields CDR1 SGDLS and CDR2 YYNGEE. The V end was cut by 2 bases, the J end by 1 base, with 16 bases between. The CDR3 length is 18 residues. The CDR3 reads CASSVSRVPTSGANVLTF. DNA for the CDR3: TGTGCCAGCAGCGTCTCCAGGGTTCCGACTTCTGGGGCCAACGTCCTGACTTTC.

The chain employs TRBV28 and TRBJ2-7; TRBD1 is a possible D gene (6 bases). The CDR3 is made up of 14 amino acids. V was cut by 4 bases and J by 7 bases, with 17 bases left in between. Germline V gives CDR1 MDHEN, CDR2 SYDVKM. The CDR3 DNA is TGTGCCAGCAGTTCTCTAGGGGGAGTGGGAGAGCAGTACTTC. Residues: CASSSLGGVGEQYF.

The rearrangement joins TRBV7-3 to TRBJ1-1, with 7 bases lining up with TRBD1. This CDR3 is 14 amino acids long. Germline CDR1 reads SGHTA; CDR2 reads FQGTGA. V was clipped by 6 bases and J by 4 bases; unmatched bases: 8. This CDR3 reads CASRTTGRSTEAFF. CDR3 coding DNA: TGTGCCAGCAGGACGACAGGGCGGTCCACTGAAGCTTTCTTT.

This chain links TRBV6-1 with TRBJ2-7, with 8 positions matching TRBD1. CDR1 is MNHNS and CDR2 is SASEGT in the germline V gene. This CDR3 has 13 residues. The trim removed 7 bases at V and 12 bases at J, leaving 14 bases unmatched. The CDR3 spells CASMRDRFLVPYF. In nucleotides, the CDR3 is TGTGCCAGCATGAGGGACAGGTTTCTCGTGCCGTACTTC.

CDR3 DNA: TGTGCCAGCAGCCCACCTAGGTCCCTCCCAGATACGCAGTATTTT. Its translation: CASSPPRSLPDTQYF. The chain combines TRBV11-2 with TRBJ2-3, with D hard to call. Germline CDR1 is SGHAT and CDR2 is FQNNGV. Trimming removed 5 bases at V and 4 bases at J, with 16 bases between. The CDR3 is 15 amino acids.

The chain couples TRBV6-1 to TRBJ2-7, with 9 nucleotides matching TRBD2. Germline-derived CDR1 and CDR2 are MNHNS and SASEGT. The CDR3 is made up of 11 amino acids. J lost 6 bases, V lost 7 bases, and 1 base had no gene match. CDR3 region: CASTLAGEQYF. The CDR3 DNA is TGTGCCAGCACACTAGCGGGCGAGCAGTACTTC.

The chain combines TRBV2 with TRBJ2-5; D gene uncertain. CDR1 and CDR2 (germline): SNHLY, FYNNEI. The CDR3 is 11 residues long. The V end was cut by 6 bases, the J end by 2 bases, with 4 bases between. CDR3 residues: CASSPQETQYF. Written as DNA, the CDR3 is TGTGCCAGCAGCCCACAAGAGACCCAGTACTTC.

This chain links TRBV4-1 with TRBJ1-1, with D unclear. The CDR3 sequence is 14 residues long. The V end was cut by 3 bases, the J end by 0 bases, with 8 bases between. Germline CDR1 MGHRA, CDR2 YSYEKL. The chain's CDR3 is CASSQVQLNTEAFF. As DNA, the CDR3 is TGCGCCAGCAGCCAGGTACAACTGAACACTGAAGCTTTCTTT.

This chain links TRBV6-5 with TRBJ1-4; TRBD1 is a possible D gene (5 bases). The V gene lost 4 bases and the J gene lost 8 bases, with 14 bases spanning the gap. This CDR3 is built from 14 residues. Germline assignment: CDR1 MNHEY and CDR2 SVGAGI. CDR3 bases: TGTGCCAGCAGTTGGGACCGGGAGGGAGAAAAACTGTTTTTT. Protein: CASSWDREGEKLFF.

The J gene is TRBJ2-1, the V gene TRBV5-3; tentatively, D is TRBD2 (6 bases). TRBV5-3 is treated as an ORF (open reading frame) with a function not yet certain. The CDR3 extends over 14 amino acids. V was pared by 0 bases and J by 9 bases, with 13 bases between. The CDR3: CARSLERLVREQFF. CDR3 coding DNA: TGTGCCAGAAGCTTGGAACGACTAGTTCGTGAGCAGTTCTTC.

As DNA, the CDR3 is TGCGCCAGCAGCCAAGATTTCAGGGGGCAGCCCCAGCATTTT. Protein: CASSQDFRGQPQHF. This chain links TRBV4-1 with TRBJ1-5; 7 bases match TRBD1. Germline assignment: CDR1 MGHRA and CDR2 YSYEKL. Trimming removed 0 bases from V and 7 bases from J; junction bases left unmatched: 3. The CDR3 runs 14 residues.

The V call is TRBV30, the J call TRBJ2-2; no clear D gene. V shed 7 bases and J shed 4 bases, with 16 bases lying between them. This CDR3 spans 14 amino acids. Per the germline V gene, CDR1 is GTSNPN and CDR2 is SVGIG (reference sequence). This CDR3 is CALNINSFTGELFF. CDR3 DNA sequence: TGTGCCTTAAATATCAACAGTTTCACCGGGGAGCTGTTTTTT.